Each of the 32 T cell receptor beta chains below was sequenced from the same sample in a study of T-cell reconstitution after alpha-beta-depleted transplantation in children. As it was prepared, the TCRbeta library received unique molecular identifiers. A single record per CDR3 protein comes from TCRdb applying MiXCR to the PCR reads. The data contain about 110,000 distinct CDR3 sequences, about a tenth of them singletons. This sample comprised PBMCs from the stem cell graft donor, obtained from the stem cell graft. These receptors originate from a human donor who donated a stem cell graft to a child with acute lymphoblastic leukemia.

This clonotype was detected many times. This chain links TRBV19 with TRBJ2-6; TRBD1 aligns across 7 bases. Germline assignment: CDR1 LNHDA and CDR2 SQIVND (reference sequence). The CDR3 is 19 amino acids. Trimming removed 7 bases from V and 1 base from J; junction bases left unmatched: 16. The DNA for the CDR3 is TGTGCCAGTACCCTTTGGGCCCGGGACAGCCGATCTGGGGCCAACGTCCTGACTTTC. Translation gives CASTLWARDSRSGANVLTF.

This clonotype is categorized as medium-sized (0.01 to 0.1%). The V and J genes are TRBV9 and TRBJ2-1; D gene ambiguous. Germline V gene sequence: CDR1 SGDLS, CDR2 YYNGEE. The V end was cut by 0 bases, the J end by 6 bases, with 7 bases between. The CDR3 is 13 residues long. The CDR3 nucleotides read TGTGCCAGCAGCGTAGCTACCAGCAATGAGCAGTTCTTC. Its protein is CASSVATSNEQFF.

Ten or more counts support this clonotype. This chain links TRBV7-2 with TRBJ2-7; 7 bases line up with TRBD1. The germline CDR1 and CDR2 sequences are SGHTA and FQGNSA. This CDR3 is built from 15 residues. V shed 0 bases, J shed 0 bases, and the junction held 2 bases outside the gene matches. The CDR3, as DNA: TGTGCCAGCAGCTTAGCCGGACAGGTCTCCTACGAGCAGTACTTC. It yields the protein CASSLAGQVSYEQYF.

This clonotype was detected many times. The rearrangement links TRBV24-1 to TRBJ1-5, with a possible D match to TRBD1 (6 bases). CDR3 length equals 14 residues. CDR1 and CDR2 from the germline V gene are KGHDR and SFDVKD. The V and J ends lost 5 bases and 4 bases respectively, with 11 bases between them. DNA of the CDR3: TGTGCCACCAGTGCGGGGGCTACGAATCAGCCCCAGCATTTT. This encodes CATSAGATNQPQHF.

This clonotype was recorded at least ten times. The chain is built from TRBV12-3 or TRBV12-4 and TRBJ2-2; no firm D call. The V end was cut by 6 bases, the J end by 9 bases, with 11 bases between. This CDR3 has 12 amino acids. Here the CDR3 reads CASSGPTRELFF. CDR3 in DNA: TGTGCCAGCAGCGGCCCCACTAGGGAGCTGTTTTTT.

Many counts were recorded for this clonotype. V is TRBV3-1 and J is TRBJ2-1; D may correspond to TRBD1 or TRBD2 (5 bases each). The CDR3 is made up of 15 amino acids. The ends were cut back, 1 base at V and 7 bases at J, with 14 bases in the middle. Per germline, CDR1 LGHDT and CDR2 YNNKEL (reference sequence). CDR3 residues: CASSQVGGVRNEQFF. Written as DNA, the CDR3 is TGTGCCAGCAGCCAAGTTGGGGGAGTGAGGAATGAGCAGTTCTTC.

The chain couples TRBV7-9 to TRBJ2-5; 11 bases match TRBD2. V lost 5 bases and J lost 1; bases outside the gene matches: 3. Germline CDR1 reads SEHNR; CDR2 reads FQNEAQ (reference sequence). CDR3 length equals 15 residues. The CDR3: CASSRGLAAQETQYF. In DNA form, the CDR3 reads TGTGCCAGCAGCAGGGGACTAGCGGCCCAAGAGACCCAGTACTTC.

This clonotype was counted many times. The V and J genes are TRBV20-1 and TRBJ1-4; D may be TRBD1 (5 bases). Germline V gene lookup returns CDR1 DFQATT and CDR2 SNEGSKA (reference sequence). With 1 base removed from V and 5 bases from J, the gap between germline ends came to 8 bases. This CDR3 comprises 13 residues. CDR3 in amino acids: CSARAGGNEKLFF. DNA for the CDR3: TGCAGTGCTAGAGCCGGGGGAAATGAAAAACTGTTTTTT.

This clonotype was found many times. The chain joins TRBV5-1 to TRBJ2-5, with D possibly matching TRBD2 (7 bases). V was clipped by 4 bases and J by 4 bases, with 14 bases between them. This CDR3 region has 14 residues. CDR1 and CDR2 from the germline V gene are SGHRS and YFSETQ. The CDR3 sequence: CASSPYGGRETQYF. In DNA form, the CDR3 reads TGCGCCAGCAGCCCGTACGGGGGGCGAGAGACCCAGTACTTC.

This clonotype was found many times. The gene calls are TRBV7-2 and TRBJ1-2; D is uncertain. Trimming cost V 5 bases and J 6 bases, with 13 bases left between them. The CDR3 sequence is 13 residues long. Germline CDR1 reads SGHTA; CDR2 reads FQGNSA. This CDR3 reads CASSQSGRDGYTF. The DNA of the CDR3 is TGTGCCAGCAGCCAAAGTGGGCGGGATGGCTACACCTTC.

This clonotype was seen repeatedly, ten times or more. The chain combines TRBV28 with TRBJ2-2, with 7 positions matching TRBD1. CDR1 is MDHEN and CDR2 is SYDVKM in the germline V gene. Trimming took 10 bases from V and 8 from J; bases not matched to a gene: 16. The CDR3 length is 15 residues. The CDR3: CATTLDRVGRGELFF. In DNA form, the CDR3 reads TGTGCCACCACCCTCGACAGGGTTGGGAGAGGGGAGCTGTTTTTT.

This clonotype was recorded at least ten times. The gene calls are TRBV30 and TRBJ2-2; 7 bases match TRBD1. The CDR3 has 15 amino acids. The V gene end was trimmed by 0 bases and the J gene end by 5 bases; junction bases not matched to a gene: 6. CDR1 GTSNPN and CDR2 SVGIG come from the germline V gene (reference sequence). The CDR3 DNA is TGTGCCTGGAGTGTAGGGGGCCGAGGGACCGGGGAGCTGTTTTTT. This translates into CAWSVGGRGTGELFF.

This clonotype was seen repeatedly, ten times or more. The rearrangement uses TRBV5-1 and TRBJ2-2, with 8 bases fitting TRBD2. CDR1 is SGHRS, CDR2 YFSETQ, per germline. The ends lost 6 bases at V and 5 bases at J; junction bases unmatched: 9. This CDR3 is built from 15 residues. The CDR3, as DNA: TGCGCCAGCAACGCGGCGGGAGGAGGAACCGGGGAGCTGTTTTTT. Amino acid sequence: CASNAAGGGTGELFF. The full variable domain, in which reference TRBV5-1 and TRBJ2-2 provide the parts outside the CDR3, is KAGVTQTPRYLIKTRGQQVTLSCSPISGHRSVSWYQQTPGQGLQFLFEYFSETQRNKGNFPGRFSGRQFSNSRSEMNVSTLELGDSALYLCASNAAGGGTGELFFGEGSRLTVL.

This chain links TRBV7-6 with TRBJ2-1; D may be TRBD1 (5 bases). V was pared by 1 base and J by 9 bases, with 13 bases between. CDR3 length: 14 residues. Germline V lookup: CDR1 SGHVS, CDR2 FNYEAQ. The CDR3 DNA reads as TGTGCCAGCAGCTTAGTGACAGAGGACGGTGAGCAGTTCTTC. Translating it yields CASSLVTEDGEQFF.

This clonotype was seen repeatedly, ten times or more. The V and J genes are TRBV5-1 and TRBJ2-2, with 9 positions matching TRBD1. This CDR3 contains 14 residues. The germline CDR1 and CDR2 sequences are SGHRS and YFSETQ. CDR3 residues: CATAGQGFTGELFF. The DNA for the CDR3 is TGCGCAACTGCGGGACAGGGATTCACCGGGGAGCTGTTTTTT.

Of note for this clonotype: A much larger clone differs from this one at a single base, so this may be a read error. The CDR3 protein is CSAWRSDAFF. Written as DNA, the CDR3 is TGCAGCGCTTGGAGGTCTGACGCTTTCTTT. The chain employs TRBV20-1 and TRBJ1-1; D is uncertain. Germline CDR1 reads DFQATT; CDR2 reads SNEGSKA (reference sequence). The CDR3 spans 10 residues.

This clonotype was seen many times. This sequence joins TRBV15 and TRBJ1-3; D gene unclear. Germline CDR1 is LNHNV and CDR2 is YYDKDF (reference sequence). The CDR3 spans 14 residues. Trimming took 0 bases from V and 0 from J, leaving 3 bases between them. For the CDR3, the DNA is TGTGCCACCAGCAGAGATCCCTCTGGAAACACCATATATTTT. As protein: CATSRDPSGNTIYF.

Ten or more counts support this clonotype. The chain has TRBV6-5 and TRBJ2-2, with D perhaps TRBD2 (5 bases). The CDR3 sequence is 15 residues long. Per germline, CDR1 MNHEY and CDR2 SVGAGI. The V and J ends lost 2 bases and 9 bases respectively, with 16 bases between them. DNA of the CDR3: TGTGCCAGCAGTTACCCCGGGGAAGGGCGCCGGGAGCTGTTTTTT. Protein product: CASSYPGEGRRELFF.

This clonotype was recorded many times. The gene calls are TRBV7-9 and TRBJ2-7, with TRBD1 identical over 11 bases. This CDR3 region has 15 residues. The V segment lost 3 bases and the J segment 3 bases; nucleotides outside the gene matches: 4. Germline CDR1 and CDR2: SEHNR and FQNEAQ (reference sequence). CDR3 in amino acids: CASSFGQGADYEQYF. CDR3 DNA sequence: TGTGCCAGCAGCTTCGGACAGGGGGCGGACTACGAGCAGTACTTC.

This clonotype has ten or more counts. The chain carries TRBV6-4 and TRBJ2-1; the D gene is possibly TRBD2 (5 bases). The CDR3 sequence is 15 residues long. The V and J ends lost 6 bases and 3 bases respectively, with 15 bases between them. CDR1 is MRHNA, CDR2 SNTAGT, per germline. CDR3 sequence: CASSPELASYNEQFF. The CDR3 DNA reads TGTGCCAGCAGCCCCGAGCTAGCTAGCTACAATGAGCAGTTCTTC.

This clonotype was counted many times. V is TRBV4-3 and J is TRBJ2-3; D is perhaps TRBD2 (6 bases). The ends were cut back, 4 bases at V and 0 bases at J, with 11 bases in the middle. This CDR3 is built from 15 residues. Looked up from germline, CDR1 is LGHNA and CDR2 is YSLEER. CDR3 nucleotides: TGCGCCAGCAGCCCCACCGGGACTAGCACAGATACGCAGTATTTT. This sequence encodes CASSPTGTSTDTQYF.

This clonotype showed up many times. The chain carries TRBV5-1 and TRBJ1-1, with 9 bases identical to TRBD1. Losses at the gene ends were 5 bases for V and 3 bases for J; bases not matched to a gene: 11. There are 16 residues in the CDR3. Germline-derived CDR1 and CDR2 are SGHRS and YFSETQ. The CDR3 coding sequence is TGCGCCAGCAGGGAATCACAGGGGGCTGGGTACACTGAAGCTTTCTTT. Residues: CASRESQGAGYTEAFF.

In its sample, this clonotype was seen many times. This sequence joins TRBV20-1 and TRBJ2-1, with 10 bases that match TRBD2. With 5 bases clipped from V and 6 bases from J, the junction kept 10 bases outside the gene matches. The length of the CDR3 is 15 residues. Germline V CDR1 and CDR2: DFQATT, SNEGSKA (reference sequence). The CDR3 spells CSALAGGISINEQFF. In DNA, the CDR3 is TGCAGTGCTTTAGCGGGGGGTATTAGTATCAATGAGCAGTTCTTC.

This clonotype has ten or more counts. The V gene is TRBV20-1, the J gene TRBJ1-2, with 7 bases fitting TRBD1. Per germline, CDR1 DFQATT and CDR2 SNEGSKA (reference sequence). The CDR3 consists of 14 residues. After removal of 7 bases from V and 0 bases from J, the junction contained 8 bases not matched to a gene. CDR3 DNA sequence: TGCAGTGGGTCGGGACAGCCGGCTAACTATGGCTACACCTTC. Translated: CSGSGQPANYGYTF.

This clonotype has a count of ten or more. This rearrangement joins TRBV21-1 to TRBJ2-4; the D segment call TRBD1 is taken from the table without a DNA check. TRBV21-1 is a pseudogene locus. This CDR3 comprises 15 residues. The CDR3: CASHGGQRAKNIQYF. The CDR3 DNA sequence: TGTGCCAGCCACGGGGGGCAGAGAGCCAAAAACATTCAGTACTTC.

This clonotype was detected many times. The CDR3 loop reads CASSLGLAGDNEQFF. The DNA for the CDR3 is TGTGCCAGCAGCCTGGGACTAGCGGGAGACAATGAGCAGTTCTTC. The chain joins TRBV7-2 to TRBJ2-1; 14 bases agree with TRBD2. Trimming took 5 bases from V and 5 from J; bases not matched to a gene: 2. Per the germline V gene, CDR1 is SGHTA and CDR2 is FQGNSA. CDR3 length: 15 residues. The whole variable domain, remainder taken from reference TRBV7-2 and TRBJ2-1, is GAGVSQSPSNKVTEKGKDVELRCDPISGHTALYWYRQSLGQGLEFLIYFQGNSAPDKSGLPSDRFSAERTGGSVSTLTIQRTQQEDSAVYLCASSLGLAGDNEQFFGPGTRLTVL.

There are many counts of this clonotype. The J gene is TRBJ2-3, the V gene TRBV4-3; possibly TRBD2 for D (5 bases). Germline values: CDR1 LGHNA, CDR2 YSLEER. The CDR3 runs 17 residues. Trimming pared 0 bases from V and 5 bases from J, leaving 18 bases between. The CDR3 DNA reads TGCGCCAGCAGCCAAGATGGAACGGCTGACGGGGTAGATACGCAGTATTTT. It specifies CASSQDGTADGVDTQYF.

This clonotype was counted at least ten times. The J gene is TRBJ2-3, the V gene TRBV6-2 or TRBV6-3, with TRBD2 matching over 8 bases. CDR1 is MNHEY and CDR2 is SVGEGT in the germline V gene. J lost 7 bases, V lost 6 bases, and 15 bases had no gene match. The CDR3 spans 16 residues. CDR3 in amino acids: CASSQLQSGSTNTQYF. The CDR3 coding sequence is TGTGCCAGCAGCCAACTACAGAGCGGGAGTACAAATACGCAGTATTTT.

This clonotype was counted many times. The chain uses TRBV4-3 and TRBJ2-1; TRBD1 matches 8 bases. CDR1 LGHNA and CDR2 YSLEER come from the germline V gene. CDR3 length: 14 residues. The ends lost 3 bases at V and 2 bases at J; junction bases unmatched: 0. The CDR3 nucleotides are TGCGCCAGCAGCCACAGGGGGCCCTACAATGAGCAGTTCTTC. Residues: CASSHRGPYNEQFF.

This clonotype was counted many times. CDR3 protein: CASSIITPPLGVGYGYTF. The CDR3 nucleotides read TGTGCCAGCAGCATAATCACTCCGCCTTTGGGCGTGGGCTATGGCTACACCTTC. V gene TRBV28 combines with J gene TRBJ1-2; D gene ambiguous. V lost 6 bases, J lost 4 bases, and 27 bases lay in between. Germline V gene data show CDR1 as MDHEN and CDR2 as SYDVKM. The CDR3 is 18 residues long.

The table lists this clonotype with a few counts. The junction departs from germline at one end; a sequencing error may be responsible. V usage is TRBV18 and J usage is TRBJ2-7; the D is unclear. Germline V gives CDR1 KGHSH, CDR2 LQKENI. The CDR3 loop spans 15 amino acids. In DNA, the CDR3 is TGTGCCAGCTCACCACCGAGACCGAGCTCCTGCGAGCAGTACTTC. As protein: CASSPPRPSSCEQYF.

The genes are TRBV5-6 and TRBJ2-7; TRBD1 or TRBD2 may be the D gene (5 bases each). The CDR3 consists of 14 residues. V gave up 7 bases and J gave up 0 bases, with 14 bases separating them. CDR1 is SGHDT, CDR2 YYEEEE, per germline. For the CDR3, the DNA is TGTGCCAGCGGCCCCGGGACGGCCTCCTACGAGCAGTACTTC. This codes for CASGPGTASYEQYF.